One and the same sample provided the 31 T cell receptor beta chains below, sequenced in a study of molecular identifiers for immune sequencing clone quantification listed by TCRdb under 2018. Preparation of the library involved PCR. The run used a NextSeq 500. TCRdb trimmed the raw reads at Q25, called clones with MiXCR and kept productive beta chains. When rows share a CDR3 protein, they turn into one entry using the most common DNA and genes. The sample data list a few hundred thousand distinct CDR3 sequences, and about a quarter of these were observed just once. The ten top clones hold roughly 0.79% of the sample. Sequencing was done on a sample of naive CD8+ T cells from blood, with Jurkat cell RNA spiked in. Reading the label with the study, this specimen's cell subset or site is: FACS-sorted CD8+CD4-CCR7+CD45RA+ naive T cells. The receptors were gathered from a human donor in good health. Some libraries in this study had Jurkat cell RNA spiked in.

This clonotype was observed a few times. The chain joins TRBV11-2 to TRBJ2-5; TRBD2 matches 9 bases. Germline CDR1 and CDR2: SGHAT and FQNNGV. The CDR3 spans 15 residues. V gave up 8 bases and J gave up 5 bases; unmatched junction bases: 12. This chain's CDR3 is CASLPAGGPWETQYF. The CDR3 region has the DNA TGTGCCAGCCTCCCCGCGGGAGGGCCATGGGAGACCCAGTACTTC.

In its sample, this clonotype was seen many times. The rearrangement links TRBV14 to TRBJ1-2; 7 bases are shared with TRBD1. The length of the CDR3 is 13 residues. Germline V gives CDR1 SGHDN, CDR2 FVKESK. J gave up 3 bases and V 4 bases, and 2 bases lay outside the gene matches. The CDR3 DNA reads TGTGCCAGCAGCCCGGGACAGTACTATGGCTACACCTTC. This encodes CASSPGQYYGYTF.

A word on this clonotype: An end of the junction differs from the germline gene, which may be a read error. V is TRBV11-2 and J is TRBJ2-3; D gene unclear. Germline V gene sequence: CDR1 SGHAT, CDR2 FQNNGV. The CDR3 is made up of 11 amino acids. The CDR3 region has the DNA TGTGCCAGCACCTTAGAGGATACGCAGTATTTT. This encodes CASTLEDTQYF.

This clonotype was seen a few times. This chain connects TRBV28 to TRBJ2-3, with a tentative D call TRBD1 (5 bases). The V end was cut by 4 bases, the J end by 2 bases, with 10 bases between. Looked up from germline, CDR1 is MDHEN and CDR2 is SYDVKM. CDR3 length: 14 residues. DNA for the CDR3: TGTGCCAGCAGTTCGGACATTAACACAGATACGCAGTATTTT. Protein product: CASSSDINTDTQYF.

This chain uses TRBV5-6 with TRBJ1-4; D is possibly TRBD1 (6 bases). Trimming took off 3 bases at V and 0 bases at J, with 15 bases between the two ends. The CDR3 extends over 17 amino acids. The germline gives CDR1 SGHDT, CDR2 YYEEEE. CDR3 in amino acids: CASSYREGYATNEKLFF. Written as DNA, the CDR3 is TGTGCCAGCAGCTACAGGGAGGGCTATGCAACTAATGAAAAACTGTTTTTT.

This clonotype showed up many times. The CDR3 DNA reads TGTGCCAGCAGCTATTGGGACAGCATCACCGGGGAGCTGTTTTTT. Translation gives CASSYWDSITGELFF. The rearrangement links TRBV7-8 to TRBJ2-2, with 7 bases matching TRBD1. The V gene's germline CDR1 is SGHVS and CDR2 FQNEAQ. The CDR3 sequence is 15 residues long. Trimming at V came to 4 bases and at J to 4 bases, leaving 6 bases not matched to a gene.

In its sample, this clonotype was seen a few times. This sequence joins TRBV30 and TRBJ1-1, with D perhaps matching TRBD1 (6 bases). Per the germline V gene, CDR1 is GTSNPN and CDR2 is SVGIG (reference sequence). V was clipped by 4 bases and J by 0 bases, with 9 bases between them. The CDR3 has 13 amino acids. CDR3 sequence (DNA): TGTGCCTGGAACACAGGGTTGAACACTGAAGCTTTCTTT. As protein: CAWNTGLNTEAFF.

This clonotype has more than one count but fewer than ten. The chain is built from TRBV6-2 or TRBV6-3 and TRBJ1-1; no firm D call. CDR1 and CDR2 (germline): MNHEY, SVGEGT. The CDR3 sequence is 14 residues long. Trimming cost V 4 bases and J 0 bases, with 9 bases left between them. The CDR3 sequence is CASSSFSLNTEAFF. CDR3 bases: TGTGCCAGCAGTTCGTTCTCATTGAACACTGAAGCTTTCTTT.

The gene calls are TRBV20-1 and TRBJ2-5; 9 bases match TRBD2. The CDR3 length is 13 residues. V dropped 6 bases and J dropped 10; count of bases not matched to a gene: 12. Germline CDR1 reads DFQATT; CDR2 reads SNEGSKA (reference sequence). Here the CDR3 reads CSAKPSGTLNQYF. The CDR3 DNA reads as TGCAGTGCGAAGCCTAGCGGGACGTTAAACCAGTACTTC.

The chain uses TRBV4-1 and TRBJ2-3, with 10 nucleotides matching TRBD2. This CDR3 contains 16 residues. V dropped 5 bases and J dropped 6; count of bases not matched to a gene: 11. Germline CDR1 reads MGHRA; CDR2 reads YSYEKL. CDR3 amino acids: CASSADLLAGVDTQYF. CDR3 coding DNA: TGCGCCAGCAGCGCAGACCTGCTAGCGGGGGTGGATACGCAGTATTTT.

The genes are TRBV12-2 and TRBJ2-7; the DNA was not used to check the table's D call, TRBD1. TRBV12-2 is listed as a pseudogene. This CDR3 region has 14 residues. Written as DNA, the CDR3 is TGTGCAAGTCGCTCAGGACAGGGGTACTACGAGCAGTACTTC. Translation gives CASRSGQGYYEQYF.

There are a few counts of this clonotype. The chain couples TRBV20-1 to TRBJ2-5; tentative D call: TRBD2 (6 bases). V was cut by 3 bases and J by 3 bases, with 11 bases left in between. CDR3 length: 13 amino acids. The V gene's germline CDR1 is DFQATT and CDR2 SNEGSKA (reference sequence). This CDR3 reads CSASLGGEETQYF. The CDR3, as DNA: TGCAGTGCTAGTTTGGGCGGGGAAGAGACCCAGTACTTC.

The chain is built from TRBV20-1 and TRBJ1-1; weak D call: TRBD1 (6 bases). CDR1 and CDR2 (germline): DFQATT, SNEGSKA (reference sequence). The CDR3 is 14 residues long. The CDR3 loop is CSHSFRGPNTEAFF. The CDR3 DNA follows: TGCAGCCACTCCTTCAGGGGCCCGAACACTGAAGCTTTCTTT.

This clonotype was counted a few times. J is TRBJ1-6 and V is TRBV3-1, with D perhaps TRBD1 (5 bases). The CDR3 has 16 residues. V gave up 0 bases and J gave up 14 bases, with 20 bases separating them. Germline CDR1 LGHDT, CDR2 YNNKEL (reference sequence). The CDR3 sequence: CASSQDRSGTFIALHF. CDR3 coding DNA: TGTGCCAGCAGCCAAGATCGATCCGGGACCTTTATCGCCCTCCACTTT.

Ten or more counts support this clonotype. The V call is TRBV7-9, the J call TRBJ2-4, with TRBD2 matching over 14 bases. Trimming at V came to 5 bases and at J to 1 base, leaving 13 bases not matched to a gene. Germline V gene lookup returns CDR1 SEHNR and CDR2 FQNEAQ (reference sequence). The CDR3 consists of 20 residues. CDR3 amino acids: CASSAQAGTSGRRAKNIQYF. CDR3 nucleotide sequence: TGTGCCAGCAGCGCACAAGCCGGGACTAGCGGGAGAAGGGCCAAAAACATTCAGTACTTC.

As for this clonotype: A read error may be the cause here, since a much bigger clone is one base away. The gene calls are TRBV7-9 and TRBJ1-1; D gene unclear. Germline CDR1 is SEHNR and CDR2 is FQNEAQ (reference sequence). This CDR3 has 14 residues. V lost 7 bases to trimming and J lost 1 base, with 13 bases between them. In DNA form, the CDR3 reads TGTGCCAGCATTGCGGTCGCGCGGAACACTGAAGCTTTCTTT. This encodes CASIAVARNTEAFF.

The sample holds a few counts of this clonotype. The chain has TRBV11-2 and TRBJ1-1, with D perhaps TRBD1 (6 bases). This CDR3 contains 15 residues. V lost 7 bases, J lost 5 bases, and 20 bases lay in between. Germline V gene data show CDR1 as SGHAT and CDR2 as FQNNGV. This CDR3 is CASTSQLGAWTEAFF. CDR3 DNA: TGTGCCAGCACCAGCCAGTTGGGGGCGTGGACTGAAGCTTTCTTT.

This rearrangement joins TRBV3-1 to TRBJ1-4; D is undetermined. The V gene's germline CDR1 is LGHDT and CDR2 YNNKEL (reference sequence). Trimming shortened V by 0 bases and J by 8 bases, and 16 bases separated the two germline ends. This CDR3 contains 16 residues. The CDR3 sequence: CASSQDEGSFNEKLFF. In DNA, the CDR3 is TGTGCCAGCAGCCAAGATGAAGGGTCGTTTAACGAAAAACTGTTTTTT.

V and J are TRBV4-1 and TRBJ1-6; 8 bases map to TRBD1. The trim removed 3 bases at V and 5 bases at J, leaving 3 bases unmatched. The CDR3 is 15 amino acids. Germline CDR1 MGHRA, CDR2 YSYEKL. CDR3 nucleotides: TGCGCCAGCAGCCACCAACAGGGGGATAATTCACCCCTCCACTTT. Residues: CASSHQQGDNSPLHF.

Of note for this clonotype: This may arise from a read error, as a much more abundant clone is one base away. The V and J genes are TRBV23-1 and TRBJ1-5, with D maybe TRBD1 (6 bases). TRBV23-1 is reported as an ORF; its role is uncertain. Trimming took 6 bases from V and 0 from J, leaving 27 bases between them. The CDR3 length is 20 residues. In DNA, the CDR3 is TGCGCCAGCAGCCGCTCAATGGGGCAGGGGAAAATATGTAGCAATCAGCCCCAGCATTTT. Translated, it gives CASSRSMGQGKICSNQPQHF.

Many counts were recorded for this clonotype. The chain uses TRBV6-2 or TRBV6-3 and TRBJ2-6, with a weak D call TRBD2 (6 bases). Per the germline V gene, CDR1 is MNHEY and CDR2 is SVGEGT. The CDR3 consists of 16 residues. V dropped 2 bases and J dropped 3 bases, with 11 bases sitting between them. This chain's CDR3 is CASSYRPGVGANVLTF. CDR3 DNA: TGTGCCAGCAGTTACCGCCCGGGAGTTGGGGCCAACGTCCTGACTTTC.

This clonotype came up a few times. V gene TRBV3-2 combines with J gene TRBJ2-7; the table names TRBD2, a call not compared with the DNA. TRBV3-2 is a known pseudogene. The CDR3 has 17 residues. The CDR3 DNA reads as TGTGCCAGCAGCCCTGGACTAGCGGGGCCCCTCTCCTACGAGCAGTACTTC. The encoded protein is CASSPGLAGPLSYEQYF.

This clonotype has at least ten counts. The rearrangement uses TRBV7-9 and TRBJ1-6; D may be TRBD1 (5 bases). The CDR3 is 16 amino acids. V was cut by 6 bases and J by 5 bases, with 17 bases left in between. Germline lookup yields CDR1 SEHNR and CDR2 FQNEAQ (reference sequence). The CDR3 DNA is TGTGCCAGCAGTCTCGGCGGGACCGGTAATAATTCACCCCTCCACTTT. Translated, it gives CASSLGGTGNNSPLHF.

V usage is TRBV18 and J usage is TRBJ2-1; D not resolved. Germline V gives CDR1 KGHSH, CDR2 LQKENI. The CDR3 runs to 13 residues. The V end lost 6 bases, the J end lost 1 base, and 7 bases lay between the germline ends. This CDR3 reads CASSEWSYNEQFF. The CDR3, as DNA: TGTGCCAGCTCGGAGTGGTCCTACAATGAGCAGTTCTTC.

This clonotype showed up just once. The junction differs from germline at one of its ends, possibly a read error. The chain combines TRBV20-1 with TRBJ2-7, with TRBD2 identical over 7 bases. Per germline, CDR1 DFQATT and CDR2 SNEGSKA (reference sequence). The CDR3 extends over 14 amino acids. The CDR3 DNA follows: TGCAGTGCTAGCGATCTAGCGGAAAGCTACGAGCAGCACTTC. Translating it yields CSASDLAESYEQHF.

Of note for this clonotype: At one of its ends the junction is not consistent with the germline gene, which may arise from a read error. The gene calls are TRBV12-3 or TRBV12-4 and TRBJ1-2, with D perhaps matching TRBD1 (6 bases). This CDR3 contains 16 residues. Here the CDR3 reads CASSLVGVDSPPGYAF. CDR3 DNA: TGTGCCAGCAGTTTAGTCGGAGTGGACAGTCCTCCCGGCTACGCCTTC.

The table lists this clonotype with many counts. The J gene is TRBJ2-3, the V gene TRBV27; 8 positions agree with TRBD2. CDR1 MNHEY and CDR2 SMNVEV come from the germline V gene (reference sequence). With 5 bases clipped from V and 5 bases from J, the junction kept 9 bases outside the gene matches. The CDR3 is 15 amino acids. Here the CDR3 reads CASSRASGGLDTQYF. The CDR3 DNA follows: TGTGCCAGCAGTCGGGCCAGCGGGGGTCTAGATACGCAGTATTTT.

This clonotype appeared a few times. J is TRBJ1-6 and V is TRBV2; no clear D. The length of the CDR3 is 15 residues. Deletions cut 7 bases from V and 6 bases from J, with 16 bases between. From germline, CDR1 is SNHLY and CDR2 FYNNEI. CDR3 coding DNA: TGTGCCAGCAAAGAAGGCGAAATCTTTAATTCACCCCTCCACTTT. It codes for CASKEGEIFNSPLHF.

This clonotype was detected many times. The V gene is TRBV12-3 or TRBV12-4, the J gene TRBJ2-3, with TRBD2 identical over 10 bases. Trimming removed 6 bases from V and 1 base from J; junction bases left unmatched: 4. This CDR3 is 15 amino acids long. The CDR3 loop reads CASRATSGGTDTQYF. DNA of the CDR3: TGTGCCAGCAGGGCTACTAGCGGGGGCACAGATACGCAGTATTTT.

This chain connects TRBV7-6 to TRBJ2-7, with D possibly being TRBD1 or TRBD2 (5 bases each). The CDR3 runs 16 residues. Germline loops: CDR1 SGHVS, CDR2 FNYEAQ. The V and J ends lost 2 bases and 3 bases respectively, with 17 bases between them. Written as DNA, the CDR3 is TGTGCCAGCAGCTTATTTAGAGGGGACCTGGTCTACGAGCAGTACTTC. Its protein product is CASSLFRGDLVYEQYF.

The rearrangement joins TRBV20-1 to TRBJ2-7; no reliable D call. V was shortened by 6 bases and J by 3 bases, with 9 bases between the two germline ends. Germline V CDR1 and CDR2: DFQATT, SNEGSKA (reference sequence). The CDR3 consists of 11 residues. CDR3 nucleotide sequence: TGCAGTGCGGGGTCCCTCTACGAGCAGTACTTC. This sequence encodes CSAGSLYEQYF.